This TCR beta chain was captured by sequencing in a study of synovial regulatory T cells in juvenile arthritis. Study results and limitations: Compared with other blood Treg cells, inflammation-associated Treg cells had reduced TCR diversity.

About this clone: The antigen remains unidentified.

Sequencing was performed with immunoSEQ multiplex PCR; in TCRdb, only in-frame clones are kept and a portion is missing. The table counts 9,700 or so clones; 1.7% lies in the top ten. The sequenced material came from Treg cells from blood. The subset denotes: HLA-DR+ inflammation-associated blood Treg cells. The clonotype was recovered from a donor between 2 and 35 years old with juvenile idiopathic arthritis.

The CDR3 sequence is CAWSPGLSNTEAFF. J is TRBJ1-1 and V is TRBV30. The CDR3 is 14 residues long. The DNA is not on file. CDR1 is GTSNPN, CDR2 SVGIG, per germline (reference sequence).